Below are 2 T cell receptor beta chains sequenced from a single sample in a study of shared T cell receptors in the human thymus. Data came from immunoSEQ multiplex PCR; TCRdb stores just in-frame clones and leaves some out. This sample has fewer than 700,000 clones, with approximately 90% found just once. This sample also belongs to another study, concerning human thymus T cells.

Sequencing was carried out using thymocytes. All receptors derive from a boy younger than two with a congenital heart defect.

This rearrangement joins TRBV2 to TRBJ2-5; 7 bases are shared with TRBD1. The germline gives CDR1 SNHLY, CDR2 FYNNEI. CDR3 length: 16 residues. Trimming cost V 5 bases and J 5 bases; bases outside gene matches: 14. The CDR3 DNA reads TGTGCCAGCAGTTCGGACCTAGACAGGGAGTGGGAGACCCAGTACTTC. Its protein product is CASSSDLDREWETQYF.

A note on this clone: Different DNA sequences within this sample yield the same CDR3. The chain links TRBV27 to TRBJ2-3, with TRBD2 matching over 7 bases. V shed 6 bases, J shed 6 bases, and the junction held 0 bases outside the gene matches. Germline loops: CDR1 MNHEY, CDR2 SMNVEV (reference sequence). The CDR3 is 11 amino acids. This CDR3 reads CASRTSDTQYF. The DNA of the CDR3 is TGTGCCAGCAGGACTAGCGATACGCAGTATTTT.